The sequence of this T cell receptor beta chain was determined in a study of T cells after somatic rescue of genetic block. V gave up 5 bases and J gave up 5 bases; unmatched junction bases: 6. The CDR3 consists of 14 residues. The germline CDR1 and CDR2 sequences are SEHNR and FQNEAQ (reference sequence). Using immunoSEQ multiplex PCR, the repertoire was profiled, and TCRdb retains in-frame clones only, with some absent. This table holds tens of thousands of clones, around 90% found once. This TCR was recovered from a man younger than 40. The specimen was peripheral blood mononuclear cells (PBMCs). The rearrangement joins TRBV7-9 to TRBJ2-5; 9 bases line up with TRBD1. The CDR3 sequence is CASSPTGGWETQYF. Here the CDR3 DNA reads TGTGCCAGCAGCCCCACAGGGGGCTGGGAGACCCAGTACTTC.